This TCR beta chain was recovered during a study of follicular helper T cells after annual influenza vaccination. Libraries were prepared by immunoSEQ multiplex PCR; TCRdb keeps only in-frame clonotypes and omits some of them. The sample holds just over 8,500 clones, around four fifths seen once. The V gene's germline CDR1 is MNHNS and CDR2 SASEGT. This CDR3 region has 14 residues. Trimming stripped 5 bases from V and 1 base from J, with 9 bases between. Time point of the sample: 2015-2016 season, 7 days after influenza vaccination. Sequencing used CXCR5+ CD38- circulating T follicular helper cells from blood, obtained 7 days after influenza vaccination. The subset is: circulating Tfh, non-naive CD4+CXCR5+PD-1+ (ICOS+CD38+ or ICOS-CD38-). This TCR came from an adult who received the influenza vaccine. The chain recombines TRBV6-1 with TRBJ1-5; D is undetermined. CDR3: CASSRTRSNQPQHF. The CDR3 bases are TGTGCCAGCAGTCGTACACGGAGCAATCAGCCCCAGCATTTT.